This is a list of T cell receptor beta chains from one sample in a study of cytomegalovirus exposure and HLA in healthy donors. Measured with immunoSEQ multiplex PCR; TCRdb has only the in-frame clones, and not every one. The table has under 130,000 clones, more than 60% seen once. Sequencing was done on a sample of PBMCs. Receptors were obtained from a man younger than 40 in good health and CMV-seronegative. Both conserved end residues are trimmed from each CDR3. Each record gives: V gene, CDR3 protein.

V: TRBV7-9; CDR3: ASSRDRGRNEQY
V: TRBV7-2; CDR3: ASSPRLTLNTEAF
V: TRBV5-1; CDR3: ASSVQGASYNEQF
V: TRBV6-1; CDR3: ASSELRGPETQY
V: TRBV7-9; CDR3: ASSTGTPNSPLH
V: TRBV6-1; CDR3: ASSEIFDRVGDTQY
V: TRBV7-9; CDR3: ASSLGDRAVYEQY
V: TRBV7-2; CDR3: ASSSTSGRDTQY
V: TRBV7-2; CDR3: ASSLGSGNTQY
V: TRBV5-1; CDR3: ASSFLQGAVETQY
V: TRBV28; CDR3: ASSPPSSGEKLF
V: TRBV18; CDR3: ASSPDAGSSYGYT
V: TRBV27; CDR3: ASAPEAGDAYEQY
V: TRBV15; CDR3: ATSRGSGLQRLGYEQY
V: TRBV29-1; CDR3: SVESRGLTEAF
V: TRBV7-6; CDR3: ASSPYVGRADEQY
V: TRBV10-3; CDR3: AISESKRRGTDTQY
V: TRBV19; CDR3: ASSIWGPRDNSPLH
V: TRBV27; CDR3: ASSGGVSTEAF
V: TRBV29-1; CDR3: SVRQGPTYEQY
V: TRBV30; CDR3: AWSRTGYDNQPQH
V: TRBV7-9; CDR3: ATSAVQFQPQH
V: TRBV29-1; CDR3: SVMTGNIQY
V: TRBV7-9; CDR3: ASSKGGGGGQPQH
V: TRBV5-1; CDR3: ASSPGDTSYEQY
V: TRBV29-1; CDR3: SAVSGGTDNEQF
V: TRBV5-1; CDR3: ASSLEQGDYEQY
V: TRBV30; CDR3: AWSSWGLSSYEQY
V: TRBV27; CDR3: ATSRLINEKLF
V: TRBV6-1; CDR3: ASSQGYYNSPLH
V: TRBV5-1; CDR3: ASSARGPGQANYGYT
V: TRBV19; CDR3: ASSSVVTARNSPLH
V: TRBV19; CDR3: ASSIPLSSYNEQF
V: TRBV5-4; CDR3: ASSLGDQPQH
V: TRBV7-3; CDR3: ASSLWGGARNTEAF
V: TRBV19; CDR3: ASSKLGTSGKETQY
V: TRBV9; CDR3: ASSPSPLNTEAF
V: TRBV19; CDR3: ASYGRGNEKLF
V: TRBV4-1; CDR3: ASSQGFRGLTDTQY
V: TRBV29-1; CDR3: SVPTQGANQPQH
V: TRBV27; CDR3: ASTINLTGSLAAIYEQY
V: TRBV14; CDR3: ASSPLGEAGHTDTQY
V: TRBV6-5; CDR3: ASSYSSARSSYEQY
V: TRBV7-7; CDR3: ASSLTDLWGANVLT
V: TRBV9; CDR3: ASAPQTGQY
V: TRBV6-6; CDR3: ASSGLAGVYNEQF
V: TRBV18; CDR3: ASSPRRQGAWGYT
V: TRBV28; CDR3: ASSGQGAFGELF
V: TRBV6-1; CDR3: AGAGTDTQY
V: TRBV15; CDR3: ATSPGEAGATDTQY
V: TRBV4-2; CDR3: ASSQDPGVLGKLF
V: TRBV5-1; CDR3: ASGSGGNTDTQY
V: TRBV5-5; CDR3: ASSPRTSGFTEQY
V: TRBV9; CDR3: ASSAYPVYEQY